A single sample is the source of the 8 T cell receptor beta chains below, sequenced in a study of neurological immune-mediated disorders. Using its own MiXCR run on the 5' RACE reads, TCRdb lists one record per CDR3 protein. The sample includes fewer than 110,000 distinct CDR3 sequences, 11% seen only once; the top ten take under 3.5%. Time point of the sample: longitudinal time-point 3. Sample: PBMCs. The receptor source for this set is a female donor with HTLV-1-associated myelopathy (HAM/TSP).

This clonotype was seen at least ten times. V and J are TRBV5-1 and TRBJ1-2; tentatively, D is TRBD1 (5 bases). Germline V gene sequence: CDR1 SGHRS, CDR2 YFSETQ. This CDR3 has 13 amino acids. Between the trimmed V and J ends, which lost 0 bases and 8 bases, there was a span of 11 bases. Here the CDR3 reads CASSLGETDGYTF. CDR3 nucleotides: TGCGCCAGCAGCTTGGGGGAGACAGACGGCTACACCTTC.

Many counts were recorded for this clonotype. The chain uses TRBV20-1 and TRBJ1-2; TRBD1 matches at 8 bases. This CDR3 spans 13 amino acids. Germline-derived CDR1 and CDR2 are DFQATT and SNEGSKA (reference sequence). V was pared by 3 bases and J by 6 bases, with 6 bases of the junction left unmatched. As DNA, the CDR3 is TGCAGTGCTAGTGAGGACAGGGCCCATGGCTACACCTTC. Protein: CSASEDRAHGYTF.

This clonotype was detected many times. For the CDR3, the DNA is TGCAGTGCTAGCCCCAGAGGGCAGGGAGGGGGCCGGAACACTGAAGCTTTCTTT. It encodes CSASPRGQGGGRNTEAFF. The J gene is TRBJ1-1, the V gene TRBV20-1; 7 bases align to TRBD1. The CDR3 length is 18 residues. Germline CDR1 reads DFQATT; CDR2 reads SNEGSKA (reference sequence). Germline trimming cut 3 bases from V and 1 base from J; bases unmatched to any gene: 17.

This clonotype was seen ten or more times. The chain carries TRBV6-1 and TRBJ2-2; TRBD1 matches at 7 bases. Germline lookup yields CDR1 MNHNS and CDR2 SASEGT. J was trimmed by 6 bases and V by 0 bases; bases with no gene match: 4. This CDR3 region has 15 residues. The CDR3 protein is CASSEADRVSGELFF. The CDR3 coding sequence is TGTGCCAGCAGTGAAGCCGACAGGGTATCCGGGGAGCTGTTTTTT.

Ten or more counts support this clonotype. V and J are TRBV11-2 and TRBJ2-7; D may be TRBD1 (6 bases). The germline gives CDR1 SGHAT, CDR2 FQNNGV. The V end lost 5 bases, the J end lost 3 bases, and 11 bases lay between the germline ends. This CDR3 has 13 amino acids. CDR3 sequence: CASSPDRLYEQYF. The DNA of the CDR3 is TGTGCCAGCAGCCCGGACAGACTCTACGAGCAGTACTTC.

As for this clonotype: A much larger clone differs from this one at a single base, so this may be a read error. The genes are TRBV5-1 and TRBJ2-2, with TRBD1 matching over 8 bases. The V segment lost 0 bases and the J segment 3 bases; nucleotides outside the gene matches: 1. This CDR3 has 15 residues. Germline V gene sequence: CDR1 SGHRS, CDR2 YFSETQ. The DNA of the CDR3 is TGCGCCAGCAGCTTGGAGGACAGGGACACCGGGGAGCTGTTTTTT. Translation: CASSLEDRDTGELFF.

This clonotype was seen many times. This chain links TRBV24-1 with TRBJ2-2, with TRBD2 matching over 8 bases. The germline V gene has CDR1 KGHDR and CDR2 SFDVKD. After removal of 9 bases from V and 0 bases from J, the junction contained 11 bases not matched to a gene. The CDR3 runs 17 residues. The CDR3 DNA reads as TGTGCCACCTCGTACCCCGGGACTAGGGCGAACACCGGGGAGCTGTTTTTT. Protein sequence: CATSYPGTRANTGELFF.

This clonotype was detected many times. The chain combines TRBV7-2 with TRBJ1-6; D is perhaps TRBD1 (5 bases). The CDR3 loop spans 13 amino acids. V lost 2 bases and J 9 bases, leaving 8 bases between the germline ends. Germline V lookup: CDR1 SGHTA, CDR2 FQGNSA. The CDR3 here is CASSLWGSSPLHF. The DNA for the CDR3 is TGTGCCAGCAGCTTATGGGGGAGTTCACCCCTCCACTTT.